This T cell receptor beta chain was found in a study of blood T cell repertoires in COVID-19 (dated by TCRdb to about 2020). The study in broad terms: The collaborator samples originated in the United States, Italy and Spain and spanned the acute and convalescent phases of COVID-19. A de-identified subject ID, COVID-19 status, age in years and sex were almost always included in the sample metadata. Subjects who had been exposed to COVID-19, were actively infected with it, or had recovered from it provided the deeply sampled blood TCRbeta repertoires that made up the dataset. The repertoires were made available in a free public database intended to serve as a resource for research on the immune response to SARS-CoV-2. The samples were drawn from two sources: the first 160 participants of the ongoing ImmuneRACE study, and 950 to 1,500 subjects contributed by 6 global collaborators. The material from the prospective study consisted of cDNA or gDNA derived from T cells, B-cell-depleted T cells, or PBMCs. HLA class I and class II types, where available, came from metadata supplied by the sample provider rather than from assay-based typing.

The immunoSEQ Assay, a bias-controlled multiplex PCR, was used to amplify TCRbeta CDR3 regions from genomic DNA. For the original study's pipeline: Nucleated cell counts per sample were estimated from amplification of reference gene primers within the assay. To quantify the absolute abundance of each unique TCRbeta CDR3 rearrangement, sequence reads were collapsed and filtered. For each sample, productive Simpson clonality was calculated as the square root of Simpson's diversity index over productive rearrangements. Sourced from immuneACCESS, this table was stored by TCRdb with only in-frame sequences that have V and J called. A share of the clones is absent; for the studies checked, an unresolved V gene accounts for under half, and the remainder has no known explanation. The V and J calls and the clone size are those of that table, but D and trimming were determined from the DNA. Within this sample are about 300,000 clones, with approximately 85% of them counted one time only. The ten largest clones add up to 2.2% of the sample.

In regard to this clone: Its antigen is unknown. Nothing much larger sits one base from this clone, and base qualities are not available.

What the work shows at the level of the full study, not this receptor alone: The amount of clinical and demographic metadata varied by source and participant and was provided uncurated.

In the prospective study, participants were about 18 to 89 years old, resided in about two dozen geographic areas of the United States, and were enrolled through a virtual design. In the prospective study, cohorts were assigned on the basis of participant-reported clinical history obtained from a screening survey and a study questionnaire. ImmuneRACE Cohort 3 recovered participants were defined by two consecutive negative NP/OP PCR tests, healthcare professional clearance, or symptom resolution. Each participant in the prospective study had whole blood, serum and a nasopharyngeal or oropharyngeal swab collected by mobile phlebotomists. Over a roughly two-month period, participants in the prospective study had the option of providing additional blood draws and questionnaires. Before DNA extraction, blood samples from the prospective study were shipped at room temperature or frozen. This TCR derives from a man aged 25-45 years who had recovered from COVID-19. The sequencing input was PBMCs or T cells enriched from blood (not recorded which).

CDR3 protein: CASSQDRGLSGYTF. Here is the DNA: TGTGCCAGCAGTCAAGACAGGGGGCTGAGTGGCTACACCTTC. The chain was built from TRBV27 and TRBJ1-2, with 10 middle bases fitting TRBD1. Trimmed from V: 5 bases; trimmed from J: 7 bases; junction bases lacking a gene match: 7. Reading the germline V gene (reference sequence) gives CDR1 MNHEY and CDR2 SMNVEV. Taken from cysteine to phenylalanine, the CDR3 has 14 residues. The read is trimmed to its CDR3 DNA, 42 bases read in frame from base 1.